This T cell receptor beta chain was retrieved from a study of CD4+ T cells in melanoma. This CDR3 is 14 amino acids long. CDR1 and CDR2 from the germline V gene are SNHLY and FYNNEI. With 6 bases removed from V and 0 bases from J, the gap between germline ends came to 10 bases. As regards this clone: No antigen is known for it.

TCRdb's table, derived via immunoSEQ multiplex PCR, lists solely in-frame clones and lacks some. This sample has about 140,000 clones, with around 90% found just once. Study-wide points: Diverse differentiation states were reported for melanoma neoantigen-specific CD4+ T cells. A reported correlation linked neoantigen-specific CD4+ T cells to CD8+, macrophage and B cell function.

The origin of this receptor is a human donor with melanoma. The chain couples TRBV2 to TRBJ2-3; D is unresolved. The CDR3 loop reads CASRGRVSTDTQYF. The CDR3 coding sequence is TGTGCCAGCAGGGGAAGGGTTAGCACAGATACGCAGTATTTT.